Given below is one TCR beta chain in context. This sample is drawn from a study of CD8+ T cells in alopecia areata. RNA extraction and reverse transcription yielded cDNA as sequencing template. The table came from immunoSEQ multiplex PCR; TCRdb's copy has only in-frame clones and leaves some out. The sample has 200,000 to 250,000 clones, about 64% seen once. Germline values: CDR1 MNHEY, CDR2 SMNVEV (reference sequence). The CDR3 extends over 13 amino acids. Trimming removed 4 bases at V and 5 bases at J, with 11 bases between. The treatment is: oral pan-JAK inhibitor, 5-10 mg twice daily. This clonotype originated in a human donor with alopecia areata. The chain recombines TRBV27 with TRBJ1-2; D unclear. This material consisted of CD4+ T cells sorted from blood, taken at week 4, from a patient treated with tofacitinib. CDR3 DNA sequence: TGTGCCAGCAGTTCTCAGACGACATATGGCTACACCTTC. Protein product: CASSSQTTYGYTF.